This TCR beta chain derives from a study of shared clonotypes between healthy human individuals (TCRdb year 2020). Study-wide context: The cohort comprised a couple of women and a few men aged 18 to 49 years. For each donor, CD4 naive and CD4 memory were each run on three plates, CD8 naive on two plates, and CD8 memory on one plate. Blood TCR repertoires of roughly five healthy adults were deeply sequenced to estimate repertoire size and the extent of clonotype sharing between individuals. Libraries were prepared and TCR repertoires were sequenced by different laboratories using diverse techniques, in order to increase sequencing depth and limit assay-specific biases. Per donor, leukapheresis produced somewhere between about 0.94 and 9.5 billion PBMCs.

Results the study describes overall, beyond this receptor: Based on pairwise subsampling, the degree of clonotype sharing among donors was expected to be affected by sequencing depth. When a few donors were compared, the shared fraction of clonotypes was about 5% for naive CD4, around 4% for naive CD8, more than 2% for memory CD4, and 0.3% to 0.5% for memory CD8. The genetic and exposure-history diversity represented was limited by the small number of donors. Compared with non-shared clonotypes, the clonotypes found in all four sorted-subset donors had higher generation probabilities. Even with the large sequencing depth, rarefaction of the sorted-subset datasets indicated that sequencing was incomplete. Naive subsets generally had larger estimated clonotype richness than memory subsets did. Only blood was sampled, and tissue TCR repertoires likely differ from those in blood.

The germline V gene supplies CDR1 SGDLS and CDR2 YYNGEE. Spanning cysteine to phenylalanine, the CDR3 consists of 14 amino acids. Only the CDR3 DNA is retained, 42 bases long and in frame from the first base. V loses 0 bases of germline sequence and J loses 7 bases, and the interval between the two ends is 14 bases. Points on this clone: The clone's antigen remains unknown. Nothing much larger sits one base from this clone, and base qualities are not available.

Using the deep immunoSEQ assay, TCR CDR3 regions were amplified from genomic DNA by multiplex PCR. For each cell subset, the extracted genomic DNA was distributed evenly across all wells of several immunoSEQ 96-well plates, and each plate served as one replicate. For sorted subsets, approximately 190 ng of genomic DNA, equivalent to roughly 33,000 T cell genomes, went into each replicate PCR. Purified libraries were quantified with a Qubit 3.0 fluorometer, sized on a Bioanalyzer 2100, and re-quantified with the KAPA Library Quantification kit. Each immunoSEQ 96-well plate was sequenced on its own single-read 150-cycle Illumina NextSeq 550 flow cell. The study's own analysis went as follows. Because the immunoSEQ output held only junctional sequences and lacked quality scores, the filtering could not match the filtering applied to full-length reads. Sequences were annotated with PyIR, a Python wrapper for IgBLAST v1.9, using IMGT germline references to assign V/J genes and CDR3. Reads with weak V/J assignments (E-value above 1e-6), missing CDR3, stop codons, out-of-frame junctions, or ambiguous translated residues were removed. A V3J clonotype was defined by an identical inferred V gene, J gene, and CDR3 amino acid sequence. Percentage overlap between repertoires was calculated by dividing the number of shared unique clonotypes by the size of the smaller repertoire. RTK rarefaction, the Chao1 estimator, and Recon v2.1 estimates of unobserved clonotypes were used to assess repertoire richness. For all TCRbeta clonotypes obtained by the gDNA method from several donors, generation probabilities were computed with OLGA. TCRdb limited this immuneACCESS table to in-frame rearrangements with V and J called. A share of clones is missing; checked studies link under half to unresolved V genes, and the rest is unexplained. V, J and clone size reflect that table, while D and trimming were determined from the DNA. This sample holds approximately 2,300,000 clones; 85% to 95% were observed only once. In total, the top ten clones hold 0.3% to 0.4% of the sample.

Donors were healthy HIV-negative adults with no recently reported acute infections or vaccinations. Every donor was a Caucasian adult residing in Nashville, Tennessee, USA. Magnetic negative selection was used to enrich CD4+ T cells, after which naive cells were positively selected on CD45RA and the negative fraction became the memory subset. Blood was collected by leukapheresis, and PBMCs were isolated by Ficoll-Histopaque density gradient centrifugation and then cryopreserved in liquid nitrogen vapor phase. Analytical flow cytometry was used to check the purity and quantity of each magnetically sorted T cell population. From each sorted fraction, genomic DNA was isolated and quantified by UV absorbance on a Nanodrop 2000c.

This receptor was obtained from a man aged 18 to 30 in good health. Some clones in this sample may be carry-over from other donors' samples. The V and J segments used are TRBV9 and TRBJ2-7, with the D gene call left open. Sequenced input: naive CD4+ T cells from PBMCs. The cell subset or site label of this sample denotes: CD45RA+ positively selected. The CDR3 reads CASSVGDFAREQYF. The DNA reads TGTGCCAGCAGCGTAGGGGATTTTGCTAGAGAGCAGTACTTC.